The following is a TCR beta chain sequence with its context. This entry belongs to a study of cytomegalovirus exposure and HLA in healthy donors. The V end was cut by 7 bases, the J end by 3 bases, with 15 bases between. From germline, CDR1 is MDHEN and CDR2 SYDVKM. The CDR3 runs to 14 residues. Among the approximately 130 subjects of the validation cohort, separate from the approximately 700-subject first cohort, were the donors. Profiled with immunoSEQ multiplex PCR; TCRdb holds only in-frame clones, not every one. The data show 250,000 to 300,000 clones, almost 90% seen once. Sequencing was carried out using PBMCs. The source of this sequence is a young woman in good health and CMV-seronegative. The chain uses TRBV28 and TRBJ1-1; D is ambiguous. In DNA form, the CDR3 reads TGTGCCAGCACTCCTGGTTCTATAGACACTGAAGCTTTCTTT. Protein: CASTPGSIDTEAFF.